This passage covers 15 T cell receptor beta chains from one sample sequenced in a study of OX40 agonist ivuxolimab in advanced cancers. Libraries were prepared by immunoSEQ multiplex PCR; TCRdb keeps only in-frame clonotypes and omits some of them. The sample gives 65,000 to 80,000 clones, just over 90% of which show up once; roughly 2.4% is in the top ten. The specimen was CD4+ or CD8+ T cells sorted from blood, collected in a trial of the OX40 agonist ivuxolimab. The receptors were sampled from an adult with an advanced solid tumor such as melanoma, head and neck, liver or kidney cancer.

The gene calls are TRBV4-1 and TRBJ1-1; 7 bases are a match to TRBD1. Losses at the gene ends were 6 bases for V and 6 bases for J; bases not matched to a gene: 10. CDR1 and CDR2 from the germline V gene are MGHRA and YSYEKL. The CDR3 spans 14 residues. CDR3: CASRKGGSGAEAFF. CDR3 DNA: TGCGCCAGCAGAAAAGGGGGCTCGGGGGCTGAAGCTTTCTTT.

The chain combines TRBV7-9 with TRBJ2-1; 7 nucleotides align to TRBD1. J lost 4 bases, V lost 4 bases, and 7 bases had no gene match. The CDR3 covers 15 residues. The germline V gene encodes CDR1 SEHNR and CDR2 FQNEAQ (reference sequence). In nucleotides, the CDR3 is TGTGCCAGCAGCTGGGCAGGGGGTGCTTACAATGAGCAGTTCTTC. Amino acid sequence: CASSWAGGAYNEQFF.

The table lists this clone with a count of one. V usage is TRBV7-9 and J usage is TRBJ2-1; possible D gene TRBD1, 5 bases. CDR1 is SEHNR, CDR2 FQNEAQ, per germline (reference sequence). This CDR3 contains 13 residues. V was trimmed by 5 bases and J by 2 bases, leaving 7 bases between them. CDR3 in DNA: TGTGCCAGCAGCCCAGGGACCTACAATGAGCAGTTCTTC. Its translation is CASSPGTYNEQFF.

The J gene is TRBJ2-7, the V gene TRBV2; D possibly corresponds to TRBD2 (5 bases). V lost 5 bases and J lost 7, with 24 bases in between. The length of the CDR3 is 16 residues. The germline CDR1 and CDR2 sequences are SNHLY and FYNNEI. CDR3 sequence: CASSLRRLSNADEQYF. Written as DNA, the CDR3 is TGTGCCAGCAGTCTCCGGAGGCTTTCGAATGCGGATGAGCAGTACTTC. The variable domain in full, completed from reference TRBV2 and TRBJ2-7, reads EPEVTQTPSHQVTQMGQEVILRCVPISNHLYFYWYRQILGQKVEFLVSFYNNEISEKSEIFDDQFSVERPDGSNFTLKIRSTKLEDSAMYFCASSLRRLSNADEQYFGPGTRLTVT.

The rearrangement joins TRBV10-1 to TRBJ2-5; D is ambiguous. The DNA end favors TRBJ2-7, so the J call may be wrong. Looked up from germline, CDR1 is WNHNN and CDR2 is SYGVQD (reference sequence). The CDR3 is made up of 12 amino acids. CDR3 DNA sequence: TGCGCCAGCAGTGATACGGCAGGCGAGCAGTACTTC. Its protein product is CASSDTAGEQYF.

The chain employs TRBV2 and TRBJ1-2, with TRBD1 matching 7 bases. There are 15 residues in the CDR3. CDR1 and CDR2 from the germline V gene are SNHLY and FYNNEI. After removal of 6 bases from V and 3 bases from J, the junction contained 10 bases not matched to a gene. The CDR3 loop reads CASRSDRDSDYGYTF. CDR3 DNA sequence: TGTGCCAGCAGATCCGACAGGGACAGTGACTATGGCTACACCTTC.

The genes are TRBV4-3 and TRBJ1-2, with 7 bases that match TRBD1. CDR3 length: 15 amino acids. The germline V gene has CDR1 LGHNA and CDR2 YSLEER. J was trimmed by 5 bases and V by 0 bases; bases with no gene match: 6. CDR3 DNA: TGCGCCAGCAGCCAAGAGCCGGGACAGTCATATGGCTACACCTTC. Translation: CASSQEPGQSYGYTF.

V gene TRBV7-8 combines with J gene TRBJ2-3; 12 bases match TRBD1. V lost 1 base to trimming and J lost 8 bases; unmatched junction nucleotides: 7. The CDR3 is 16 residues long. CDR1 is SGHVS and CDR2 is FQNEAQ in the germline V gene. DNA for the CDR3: TGTGCCAGCAGCTTAGGGGGACAGGGGGCGAGAGGTACGCAGTATTTT. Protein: CASSLGGQGARGTQYF.

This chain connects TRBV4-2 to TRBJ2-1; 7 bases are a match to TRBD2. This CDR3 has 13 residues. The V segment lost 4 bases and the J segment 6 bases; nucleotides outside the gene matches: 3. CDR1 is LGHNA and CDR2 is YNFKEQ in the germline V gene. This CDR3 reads CASSLGTTNEQFF. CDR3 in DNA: TGTGCCAGCAGCCTCGGGACTACCAATGAGCAGTTCTTC.

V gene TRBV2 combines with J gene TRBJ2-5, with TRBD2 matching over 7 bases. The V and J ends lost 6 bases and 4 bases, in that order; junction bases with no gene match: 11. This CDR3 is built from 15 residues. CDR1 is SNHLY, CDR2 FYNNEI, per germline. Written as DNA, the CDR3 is TGTGCCAGCAGCACCTGGGGGGGTGGTAGAGAGACCCAGTACTTC. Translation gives CASSTWGGGRETQYF.

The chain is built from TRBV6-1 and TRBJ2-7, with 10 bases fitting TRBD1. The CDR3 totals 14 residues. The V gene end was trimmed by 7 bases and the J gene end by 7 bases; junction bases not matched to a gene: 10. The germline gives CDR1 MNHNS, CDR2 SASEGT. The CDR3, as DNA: TGTGCCAGCAATGCGGGGACAGGGGTATTTGAGCAGTACTTC. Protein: CASNAGTGVFEQYF.

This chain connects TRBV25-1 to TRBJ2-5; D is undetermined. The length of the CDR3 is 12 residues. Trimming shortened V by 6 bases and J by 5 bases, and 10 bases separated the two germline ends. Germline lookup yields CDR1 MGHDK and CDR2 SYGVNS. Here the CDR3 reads CASRSVGETQYF. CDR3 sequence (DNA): TGTGCCAGCAGATCTGTCGGGGAGACCCAGTACTTC.

CDR3 amino acids: CASASGPRVETQYF. DNA for the CDR3: TGTGCCAGCGCCTCGGGACCCCGCGTGGAGACCCAGTACTTC. V usage is TRBV7-2 and J usage is TRBJ2-5; the D call may be TRBD1 or TRBD2 (5 bases each). Germline loops: CDR1 SGHTA, CDR2 FQGNSA. V was clipped by 8 bases and J by 5 bases, with 18 bases between them. The CDR3 extends over 14 amino acids.

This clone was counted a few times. The CDR3 sequence is CASSSRFGADTQYF. The CDR3 DNA follows: TGTGCCAGCAGCTCCAGGTTTGGTGCAGATACGCAGTATTTT. V usage is TRBV7-3 and J usage is TRBJ2-3; the D is unclear. Trimming took off 4 bases at V and 4 bases at J, with 12 bases between the two ends. CDR1 and CDR2 from the germline V gene are SGHTA and FQGTGA. This CDR3 has 14 residues.

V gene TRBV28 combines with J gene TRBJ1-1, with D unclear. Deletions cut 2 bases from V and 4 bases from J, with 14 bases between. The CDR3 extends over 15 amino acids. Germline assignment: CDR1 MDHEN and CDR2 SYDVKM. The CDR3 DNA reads TGTGCCAGCAGTTTAGGGGTAGATAGTATCACTGAAGCTTTCTTT. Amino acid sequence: CASSLGVDSITEAFF.